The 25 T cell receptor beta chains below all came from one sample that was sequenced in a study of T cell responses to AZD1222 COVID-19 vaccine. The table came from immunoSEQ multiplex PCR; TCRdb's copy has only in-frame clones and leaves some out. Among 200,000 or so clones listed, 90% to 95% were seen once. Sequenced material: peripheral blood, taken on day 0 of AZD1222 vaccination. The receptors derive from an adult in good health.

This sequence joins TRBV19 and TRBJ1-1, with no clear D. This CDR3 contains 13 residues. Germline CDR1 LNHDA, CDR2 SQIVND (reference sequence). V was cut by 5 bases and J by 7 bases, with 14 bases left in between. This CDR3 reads CASSATRTLEAFF. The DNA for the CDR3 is TGTGCCAGTAGTGCTACCCGGACGCTTGAAGCTTTCTTT.

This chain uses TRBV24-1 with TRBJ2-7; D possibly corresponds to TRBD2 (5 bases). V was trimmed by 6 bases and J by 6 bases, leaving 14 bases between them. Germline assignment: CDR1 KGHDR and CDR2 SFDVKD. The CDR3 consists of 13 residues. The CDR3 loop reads CATSSGSVSEQYF. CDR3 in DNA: TGTGCCACCAGTTCGGGGTCTGTCTCCGAGCAGTACTTC.

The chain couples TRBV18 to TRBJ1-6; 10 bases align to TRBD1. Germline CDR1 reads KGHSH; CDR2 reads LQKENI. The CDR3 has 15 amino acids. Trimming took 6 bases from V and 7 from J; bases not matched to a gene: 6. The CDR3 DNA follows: TGTGCCAGCTCCCCGGGACAGGGGAGGAATTCACCCCTCCACTTT. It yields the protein CASSPGQGRNSPLHF.

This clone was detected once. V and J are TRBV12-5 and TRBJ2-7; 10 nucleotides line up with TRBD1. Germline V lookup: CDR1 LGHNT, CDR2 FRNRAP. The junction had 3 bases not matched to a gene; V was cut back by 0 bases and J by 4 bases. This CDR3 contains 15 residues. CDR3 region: CASGLVRDRGYEQYF. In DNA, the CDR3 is TGTGCTAGTGGTTTGGTTAGGGACAGGGGTTACGAGCAGTACTTC.

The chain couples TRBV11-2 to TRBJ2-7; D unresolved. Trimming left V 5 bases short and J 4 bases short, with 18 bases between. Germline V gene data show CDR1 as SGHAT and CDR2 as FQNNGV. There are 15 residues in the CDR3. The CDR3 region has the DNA TGTGCCAGCAGCCCCCCCTCCAGAAACATTTACGAGCAGTACTTC. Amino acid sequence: CASSPPSRNIYEQYF.

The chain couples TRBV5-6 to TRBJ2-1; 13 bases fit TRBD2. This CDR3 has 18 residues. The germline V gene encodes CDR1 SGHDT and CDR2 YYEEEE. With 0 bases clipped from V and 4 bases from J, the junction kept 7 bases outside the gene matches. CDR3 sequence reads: CASSLGITSGRAYNEQFF. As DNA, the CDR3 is TGTGCCAGCAGCTTGGGGATTACTAGCGGGAGGGCTTACAATGAGCAGTTCTTC.

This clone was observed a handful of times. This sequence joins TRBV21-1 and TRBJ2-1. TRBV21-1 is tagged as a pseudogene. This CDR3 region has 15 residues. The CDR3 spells CASSKARGPLHEQFF. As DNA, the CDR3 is TGTGCCAGCAGCAAAGCTCGGGGCCCACTCCATGAGCAGTTCTTC.

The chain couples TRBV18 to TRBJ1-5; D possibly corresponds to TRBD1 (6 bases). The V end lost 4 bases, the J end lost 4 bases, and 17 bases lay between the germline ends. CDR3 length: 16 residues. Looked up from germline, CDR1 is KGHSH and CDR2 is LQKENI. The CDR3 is CASSRRAQGQNQPQHF. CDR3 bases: TGTGCCAGCTCACGGCGGGCTCAGGGACAAAATCAGCCCCAGCATTTT.

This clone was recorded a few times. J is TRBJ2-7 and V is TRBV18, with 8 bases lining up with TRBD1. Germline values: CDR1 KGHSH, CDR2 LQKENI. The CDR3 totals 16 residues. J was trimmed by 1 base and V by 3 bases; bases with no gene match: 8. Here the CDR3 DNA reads TGTGCCAGCTCACCCACGCTGGGACAGGAGTCCTACGAGCAGTACTTC. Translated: CASSPTLGQESYEQYF.

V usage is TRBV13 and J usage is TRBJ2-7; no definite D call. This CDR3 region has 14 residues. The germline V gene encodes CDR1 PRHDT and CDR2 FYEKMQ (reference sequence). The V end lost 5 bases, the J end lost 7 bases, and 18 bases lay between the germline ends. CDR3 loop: CASSGVESATEQYF. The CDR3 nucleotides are TGTGCCAGCAGCGGGGTGGAGTCCGCAACGGAGCAGTACTTC.

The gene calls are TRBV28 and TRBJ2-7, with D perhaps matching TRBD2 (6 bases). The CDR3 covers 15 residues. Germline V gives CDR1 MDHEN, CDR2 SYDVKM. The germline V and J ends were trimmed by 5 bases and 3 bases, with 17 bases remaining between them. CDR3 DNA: TGTGCCAGCAGTATGACAGTTGGGGGGATCTACGAGCAGTACTTC. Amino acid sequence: CASSMTVGGIYEQYF.

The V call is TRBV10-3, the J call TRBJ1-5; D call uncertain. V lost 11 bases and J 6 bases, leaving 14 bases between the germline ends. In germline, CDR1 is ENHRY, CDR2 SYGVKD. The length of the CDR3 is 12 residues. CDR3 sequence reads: CAASTVGQPQHF. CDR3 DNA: TGTGCCGCATCTACCGTGGGTCAGCCCCAGCATTTT.

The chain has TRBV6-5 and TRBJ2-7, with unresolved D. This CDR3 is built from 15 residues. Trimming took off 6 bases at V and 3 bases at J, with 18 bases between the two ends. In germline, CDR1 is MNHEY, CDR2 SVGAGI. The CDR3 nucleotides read TGTGCCAGCAGCTCCTCCCCCGACTCCCACTACGAGCAGTACTTC. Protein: CASSSSPDSHYEQYF.

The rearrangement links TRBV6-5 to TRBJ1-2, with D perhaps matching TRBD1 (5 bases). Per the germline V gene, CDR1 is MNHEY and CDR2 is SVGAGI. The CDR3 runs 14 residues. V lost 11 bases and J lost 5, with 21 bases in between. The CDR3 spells CAGRGGPGGYGYTF. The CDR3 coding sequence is TGTGCCGGGAGGGGAGGGCCGGGGGGTTATGGCTACACCTTC.

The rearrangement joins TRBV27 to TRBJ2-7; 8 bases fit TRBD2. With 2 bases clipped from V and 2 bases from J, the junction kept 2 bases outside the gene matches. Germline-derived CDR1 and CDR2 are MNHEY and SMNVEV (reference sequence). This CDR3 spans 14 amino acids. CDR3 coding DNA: TGTGCCAGCAGTTTACAGCGGGGGACCTACGAGCAGTACTTC. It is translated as CASSLQRGTYEQYF.

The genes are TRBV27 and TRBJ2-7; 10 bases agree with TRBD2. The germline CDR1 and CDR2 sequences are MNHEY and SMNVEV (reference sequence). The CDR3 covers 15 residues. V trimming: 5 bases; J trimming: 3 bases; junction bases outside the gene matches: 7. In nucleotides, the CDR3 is TGTGCCAGCAGTGTAGAGCCTAGCGGGAGCTACGAGCAGTACTTC. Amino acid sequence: CASSVEPSGSYEQYF.

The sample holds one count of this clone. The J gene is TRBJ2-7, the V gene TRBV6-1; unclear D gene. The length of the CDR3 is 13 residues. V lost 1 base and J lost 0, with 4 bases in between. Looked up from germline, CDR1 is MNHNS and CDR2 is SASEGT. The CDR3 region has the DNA TGTGCCAGCAGTGAAGACCACTCCTACGAGCAGTACTTC. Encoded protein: CASSEDHSYEQYF.

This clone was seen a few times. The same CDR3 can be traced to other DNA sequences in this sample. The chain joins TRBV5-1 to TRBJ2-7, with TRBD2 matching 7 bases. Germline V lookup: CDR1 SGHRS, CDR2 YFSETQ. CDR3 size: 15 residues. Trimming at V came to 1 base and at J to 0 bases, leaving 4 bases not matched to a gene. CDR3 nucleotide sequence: TGCGCCAGCAGCTTGCTGCCTAGCGGCTCCTACGAGCAGTACTTC. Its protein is CASSLLPSGSYEQYF. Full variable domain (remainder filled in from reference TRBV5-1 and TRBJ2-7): KAGVTQTPRYLIKTRGQQVTLSCSPISGHRSVSWYQQTPGQGLQFLFEYFSETQRNKGNFPGRFSGRQFSNSRSEMNVSTLELGDSALYLCASSLLPSGSYEQYFGPGTRLTVT.

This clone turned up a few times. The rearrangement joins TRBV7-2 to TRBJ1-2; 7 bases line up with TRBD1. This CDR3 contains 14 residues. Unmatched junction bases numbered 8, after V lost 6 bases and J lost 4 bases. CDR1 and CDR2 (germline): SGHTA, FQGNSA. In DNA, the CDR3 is TGTGCCAGCAGTCCAGGGGGAATTGGCTATGGCTACACCTTC. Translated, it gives CASSPGGIGYGYTF. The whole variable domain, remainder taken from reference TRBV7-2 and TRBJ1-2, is GAGVSQSPSNKVTEKGKDVELRCDPISGHTALYWYRQSLGQGLEFLIYFQGNSAPDKSGLPSDRFSAERTGGSVSTLTIQRTQQEDSAVYLCASSPGGIGYGYTFGSGTRLTVV.

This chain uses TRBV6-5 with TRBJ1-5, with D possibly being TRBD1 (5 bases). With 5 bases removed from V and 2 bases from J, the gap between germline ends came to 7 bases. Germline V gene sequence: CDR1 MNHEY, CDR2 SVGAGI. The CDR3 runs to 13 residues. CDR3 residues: CASSQGGNQPQHF. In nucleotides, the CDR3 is TGTGCCAGCAGTCAGGGCGGCAATCAGCCCCAGCATTTT.

CDR3 loop: CASSFGGTLQETQYF. The DNA of the CDR3 is TGTGCCAGCAGCTTTGGAGGCACCTTACAAGAGACCCAGTACTTC. The V and J genes are TRBV11-2 and TRBJ2-5, with a tentative D call TRBD2 (5 bases). V lost 3 bases, J lost 2 bases, and 13 bases lay in between. Germline CDR1 is SGHAT and CDR2 is FQNNGV. CDR3 size: 15 residues.

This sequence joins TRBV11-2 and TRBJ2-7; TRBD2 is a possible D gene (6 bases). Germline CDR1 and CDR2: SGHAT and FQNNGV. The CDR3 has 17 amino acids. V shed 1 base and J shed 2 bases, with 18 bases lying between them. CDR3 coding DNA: TGTGCCAGCAGCTTAGCGACTACCGGGACTCCGACCTACGAGCAGTACTTC. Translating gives CASSLATTGTPTYEQYF.

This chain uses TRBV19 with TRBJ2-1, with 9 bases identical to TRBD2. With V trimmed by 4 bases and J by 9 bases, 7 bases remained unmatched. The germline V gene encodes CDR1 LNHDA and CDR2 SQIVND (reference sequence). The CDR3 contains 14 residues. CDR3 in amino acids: CASSRTSEGFEQFF. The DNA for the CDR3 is TGTGCCAGTAGTAGGACTAGCGAAGGATTTGAGCAGTTCTTC.

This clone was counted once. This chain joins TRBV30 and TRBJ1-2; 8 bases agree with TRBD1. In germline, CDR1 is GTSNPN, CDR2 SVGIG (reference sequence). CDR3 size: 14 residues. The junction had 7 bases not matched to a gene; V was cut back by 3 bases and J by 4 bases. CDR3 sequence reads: CAWSVGTGSYGYTF. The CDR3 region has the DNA TGTGCCTGGAGCGTAGGGACAGGTTCCTATGGCTACACCTTC.

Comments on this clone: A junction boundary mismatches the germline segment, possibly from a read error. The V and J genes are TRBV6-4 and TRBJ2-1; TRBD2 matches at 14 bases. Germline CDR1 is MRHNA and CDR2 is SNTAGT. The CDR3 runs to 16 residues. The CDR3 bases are TGTGCCAGCAGCCAACTACCGGGACTAGCGGGAGATGAGCGGTTCTTC. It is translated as CASSQLPGLAGDERFF.